This T cell receptor beta chain was identified during a study of long-term antiretroviral therapy in people with HIV. Looking at the study overall: The earliest samples predate the 2015 immediate-ART recommendation by about a decade.

Each contributor possessed a minimum of one pre-ART and a minimum of two post-ART PBMC samples. HIV-positive participants were all treated in the United States. Turning to this clone: Its antigen is as yet unknown.

The CDR3 has 15 residues. Germline V gene data show CDR1 as SGHAT and CDR2 as FQNNGV. V lost 0 bases and J lost 4; bases outside the gene matches: 4. Findings and limits, study-wide: An increase in diversity followed ART, yet levels stayed below transplant donor controls.

Sequencing relied on immunoSEQ assay v3.0, run at survey level. Assay used: immunoSEQ multiplex PCR; TCRdb lists only in-frame clones, some missing. The sample consists of about 25,000 clones, about 86% of them appearing once. The clonotype was recovered from a man aged 18-30 years with HIV. The specimen comprised unsorted PBMCs, sampled 3 years after starting antiretroviral therapy. The rearrangement joins TRBV11-2 to TRBJ2-5; 8 bases map to TRBD1. The chain's CDR3 is CASSLDPGQGETQYF. CDR3 coding DNA: TGTGCCAGCAGCTTAGACCCAGGACAGGGAGAGACCCAGTACTTC. The whole variable domain, filled in from reference TRBV11-2 and TRBJ2-5, reads EAGVAQSPRYKIIEKRQSVAFWCNPISGHATLYWYQQILGQGPKLLIQFQNNGVVDDSQLPKDRFSAERLKGVDSTLKIQPAKLEDSAVYLCASSLDPGQGETQYFGPGTRLLVL.